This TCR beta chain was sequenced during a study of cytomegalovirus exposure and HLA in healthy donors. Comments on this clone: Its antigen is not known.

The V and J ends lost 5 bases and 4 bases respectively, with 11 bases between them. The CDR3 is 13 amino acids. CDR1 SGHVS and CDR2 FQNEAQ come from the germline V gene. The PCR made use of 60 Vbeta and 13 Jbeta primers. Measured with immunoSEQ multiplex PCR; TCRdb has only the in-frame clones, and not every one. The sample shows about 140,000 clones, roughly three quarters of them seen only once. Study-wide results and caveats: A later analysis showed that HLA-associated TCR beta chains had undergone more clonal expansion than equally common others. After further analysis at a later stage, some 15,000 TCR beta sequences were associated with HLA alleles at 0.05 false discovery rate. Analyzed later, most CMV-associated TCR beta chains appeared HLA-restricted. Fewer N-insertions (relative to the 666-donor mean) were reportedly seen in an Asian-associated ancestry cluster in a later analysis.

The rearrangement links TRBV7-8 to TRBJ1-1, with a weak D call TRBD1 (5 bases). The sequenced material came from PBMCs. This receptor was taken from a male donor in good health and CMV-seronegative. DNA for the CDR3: TGTGCCAGCAGCGCGGGACCGAGCACTGAAGCTTTCTTT. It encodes CASSAGPSTEAFF.